The TCR beta chain under discussion was sequenced for a study of blood T cell repertoires in COVID-19. Clones were read by immunoSEQ multiplex PCR, and TCRdb kept only the in-frame ones, dropping some. The sample includes 280,000 or so clones, around 84% of them seen just once. V was clipped by 6 bases and J by 5 bases, with 16 bases between them. The germline V gene encodes CDR1 SNHLY and CDR2 FYNNEI. The CDR3 has 15 residues. Sequenced material: PBMCs or T cells enriched from blood (not recorded which). This TCR was sampled from a woman in her fifties or sixties who had recovered from COVID-19. The rearrangement links TRBV2 to TRBJ1-4; maybe TRBD1 (5 bases). CDR3 amino acids: CASRQSPGNNEKLFF. DNA for the CDR3: TGTGCCAGCAGGCAGAGTCCAGGGAACAATGAAAAACTGTTTTTT.